This T cell receptor (beta chain) was recovered during a study of cytomegalovirus exposure and HLA in healthy donors. CDR1 is LNHDA and CDR2 is SQIVND in the germline V gene (reference sequence). The CDR3 has 15 residues. V was cut by 6 bases and J by 0 bases, with 12 bases left in between. Primers: 60 Vbeta forward and 13 Jbeta reverse. Libraries were prepared by immunoSEQ multiplex PCR; TCRdb keeps only in-frame clonotypes and omits some of them. Among 75,000 to 80,000 clones, around 79% were seen once, and the ten largest hold 1.6%. Sequencing was performed on PBMCs. This receptor was obtained from a man aged 35 to 55 in good health and CMV-seronegative. The chain is built from TRBV19 and TRBJ1-3; D gene unclear. The CDR3, as DNA: TGTGCCAGTAGAAGCGGGGAAGGCTCTGGAAACACCATATATTTT. Its translation is CASRSGEGSGNTIYF. The variable domain in full, completed from reference TRBV19 and TRBJ1-3, reads DGGITQSPKYLFRKEGQNVTLSCEQNLNHDAMYWYRQDPGQGLRLIYYSQIVNDFQKGDIAEGYSVSREKKESFPLTVTSAQKNPTAFYLCASRSGEGSGNTIYFGEGSWLTVV.